This T cell receptor beta chain emerged from a study of T-cell memory formation after mild COVID-19. Overall study: TCR clusters were mostly donor specific.

This clonotype showed up just a few times. The V gene lost 6 bases and the J gene lost 0 bases, with 17 bases spanning the gap. The CDR3 sequence is 16 residues long. It was 5'RACE with constant-segment primers that produced the TCR alpha and TCR beta cDNA libraries, which carried sample barcodes and UMIs. MiXCR was run by TCRdb on the 5' RACE reads, yielding one entry per CDR3 protein. This table holds 250,000 to 350,000 distinct CDR3 sequences, around 15% found once. This clonotype was obtained from a man between 18 and 35 years old who had mild COVID-19 (a few samples of this study predate the infection). Cell type and time point are not known. This chain joins TRBV12-3 or TRBV12-4 and TRBJ2-5; D gene ambiguous. The sequenced sample consisted of PBMCs or a T cell subset sorted from them (not recorded which). The CDR3 DNA sequence: TGTGCCAGCAGAATGGGAAAGTTGGGTTACCAAGAGACCCAGTACTTC. Encoded protein: CASRMGKLGYQETQYF.